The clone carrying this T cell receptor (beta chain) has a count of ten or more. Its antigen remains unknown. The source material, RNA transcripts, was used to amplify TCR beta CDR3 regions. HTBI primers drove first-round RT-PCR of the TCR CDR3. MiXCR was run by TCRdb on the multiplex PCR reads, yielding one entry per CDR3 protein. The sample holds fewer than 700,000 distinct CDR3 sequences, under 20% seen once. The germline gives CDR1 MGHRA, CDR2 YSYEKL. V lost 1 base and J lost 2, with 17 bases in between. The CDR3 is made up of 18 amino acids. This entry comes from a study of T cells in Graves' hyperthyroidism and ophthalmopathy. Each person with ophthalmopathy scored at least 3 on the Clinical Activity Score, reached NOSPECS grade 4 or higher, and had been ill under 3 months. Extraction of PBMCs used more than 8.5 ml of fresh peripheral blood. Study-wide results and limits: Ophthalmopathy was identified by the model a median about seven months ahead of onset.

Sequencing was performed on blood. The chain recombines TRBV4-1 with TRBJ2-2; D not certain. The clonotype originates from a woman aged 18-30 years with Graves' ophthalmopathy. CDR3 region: CASSQVVAQPNNTGELFF. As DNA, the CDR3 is TGCGCCAGCAGCCAAGTGGTAGCACAGCCTAACAACACCGGGGAGCTGTTTTTT.